This T cell receptor (beta chain) was sequenced in a study of blood T cell repertoires in COVID-19. For the study at large: T cells, B-cell-depleted T cells, or PBMCs supplied cDNA or gDNA.

Data came from immunoSEQ multiplex PCR; TCRdb stores just in-frame clones and leaves some out. The sample has about 87,000 clones; roughly 87% are singletons. Germline V gives CDR1 SGDLS, CDR2 YYNGEE. This CDR3 has 15 amino acids. Unmatched junction bases numbered 1, after V lost 0 bases and J lost 1 base. Enrolled during active infection, Seattle patients were then followed longitudinally. Sequenced: peripheral blood. This TCR derives from a man aged 18-30 years with COVID-19, enrolled during active disease. The chain uses TRBV9 and TRBJ1-2; 9 nucleotides agree with TRBD1. The CDR3 DNA reads TGTGCCAGCAGCGTAGGACAGGGGGTTAACTATGGCTACACCTTC. Protein product: CASSVGQGVNYGYTF.